The source of this T cell receptor beta chain is a study of T cells in Graves' hyperthyroidism and ophthalmopathy. These patients, aged 18 to 65, had recently diagnosed hyperthyroidism lasting under 2 months. TCR beta CDR3 regions were amplified from RNA. TCR CDR3 regions were first amplified by RT-PCR with HTBI primers. Via MiXCR, TCRdb re-called the multiplex PCR reads, giving one row per CDR3 protein. The top ten clones hold roughly 13% of a sample with around 420,000 distinct CDR3 sequences, less than 20% of them seen once. This clonotype was counted at least ten times. After removal of 3 bases from V and 4 bases from J, the junction contained 3 bases not matched to a gene. The CDR3 loop spans 13 amino acids. Germline V CDR1 and CDR2: DFQATT, SNEGSKA (reference sequence).

This TCR was sampled from a woman between 18 and 29 years old with Graves' hyperthyroidism. This rearrangement joins TRBV20-1 to TRBJ2-3; 8 bases match TRBD2. The material sequenced was blood. For the CDR3, the DNA is TGCAGTGCTAGGGCGGGGGGCGCAGATACGCAGTATTTT. It translates to CSARAGGADTQYF.